This is a list of T cell receptor beta chains from one sample in a study of OX40 agonist ivuxolimab in advanced cancers. Repertoires were generated with immunoSEQ multiplex PCR, while TCRdb's copy carries only in-frame clones and drops some. The sample holds around 20,000 clones, 88% seen once. Sequencing used CD4+ or CD8+ T cells sorted from blood, obtained in a trial of the OX40 agonist ivuxolimab. The receptors derive from an adult with an advanced solid tumor such as melanoma, head and neck, liver or kidney cancer. Both conserved end residues are part of each CDR3. The D gene is left open where the match is weak. Only part of the rows carry a size: once, few, many, or a class if the clone is expanded.

TRBD2 | TRBJ2-3 | - | TRBV7-2 | CASSLVASGSTDTQYF | TGTGCCAGCAGCTTGGTGGCTAGCGGAAGCACAGATACGCAGTATTTT
- | TRBJ1-6 | few | TRBV4-3 | CASSQDGSAISPLHF | TGCGCCAGCAGCCAAGATGGCAGTGCGATCTCACCCCTCCACTTT
- | TRBJ2-3 | once | TRBV14 | CASSHLGRTSTDTQYF | TGTGCCAGCAGCCATCTGGGGAGGACTAGCACAGATACGCAGTATTTT
TRBD2 | TRBJ2-3 | - | TRBV7-9 | CASSPPPRLAGADTQYF | TGTGCCAGCAGCCCGCCCCCCAGGCTAGCGGGAGCAGATACGCAGTATTTT
- | TRBJ1-2 | - | TRBV6-1 | CASSEQTDVYGYTF | TGTGCCAGCAGTGAACAGACAGACGTCTATGGCTACACCTTC
TRBD2 | TRBJ2-3 | - | TRBV6-1 | CASSAGGAEVDTQYF | TGTGCCAGCAGTGCCGGGGGGGCTGAGGTAGATACGCAGTATTTT
- | TRBJ2-3 | - | TRBV19 | CASSMAGVSTDTQYF | TGTGCCAGTAGTATGGCCGGGGTTAGCACAGATACGCAGTATTTT
TRBD2 | TRBJ2-2 | - | TRBV5-6 | CASRVAGGPYTGELFF | TGTGCCAGCAGGGTAGCGGGAGGGCCGTACACCGGGGAGCTGTTTTTT
- | TRBJ2-4 | - | TRBV28 | CASSPPGGRVKNIQYF | TGTGCCAGCAGTCCACCCGGGGGTCGGGTTAAAAACATTCAGTACTTC
- | TRBJ1-4 | few | TRBV5-5 | CASHPSGEKLFF | TGTGCCAGCCATCCGTCTGGAGAAAAACTGTTTTTT
TRBD2 | TRBJ2-4 | - | TRBV9 | CASSVDETSEESRYF | TGTGCCAGCAGCGTAGACGAGACTAGCGAGGAGAGTCGGTACTTC
- | TRBJ1-3 | - | TRBV4-2 | CASSQDPGGNTIYF | TGTGCCAGCAGCCAAGATCCCGGGGGAAACACCATATATTTT
TRBD1 | TRBJ1-1 | - | TRBV4-1 | CASSQGTGAAKEAFF | TGCGCCAGCAGCCAAGGTACAGGGGCGGCGAAAGAAGCTTTCTTT
TRBD1 | TRBJ2-6 | - | TRBV5-6 | CASSSRDRGKYGANVLTF | TGTGCCAGCAGCTCCCGTGACAGGGGAAAGTATGGGGCCAACGTCCTGACTTTC
TRBD1 | TRBJ2-2 | - | TRBV28 | CASSSPGQGWTGELFF | TGTGCCAGCAGTTCCCCGGGACAGGGTTGGACCGGGGAGCTGTTTTTT
- | TRBJ2-5 | - | TRBV11-3 | CASSPSLGRTRETQYF | TGTGCCAGCAGCCCCTCCCTAGGGAGGACCAGAGAGACCCAGTACTTC
- | TRBJ2-5 | - | TRBV5-1 | CASKTPGGGAETQYF | TGCGCCAGCAAAACCCCTGGAGGGGGCGCGGAGACCCAGTACTTC
- | TRBJ2-5 | - | TRBV18 | CASSPPRGLQANEQYF | TGTGCCAGCTCACCACCGCGGGGCCTCCAAGCGAATGAGCAGTACTTC
- | TRBJ2-6 | - | TRBV19 | CASSIIGSGANVLTF | TGTGCCAGTAGTATAATTGGATCTGGGGCCAACGTCCTGACTTTC
- | TRBJ1-6 | - | TRBV19 | CASSIGPAGAPLHF | TGTGCCAGTAGTATAGGACCGGCGGGGGCACCCCTCCACTTT
- | TRBJ1-1 | - | TRBV30 | CAWSTPKGSRTEAFF | TGTGCCTGGAGTACACCAAAAGGGTCGAGGACTGAAGCTTTCTTT
- | TRBJ2-2 | once | TRBV9 | CASSQHPEPNTGELFF | TGTGCCAGCAGCCAACACCCGGAACCGAACACCGGGGAGCTGTTTTTT
- | TRBJ1-2 | - | TRBV6-5 | CASSYGYSNYGYTF | TGTGCCAGCAGTTACGGCTATAGTAACTATGGCTACACCTTC
TRBD1 | TRBJ1-2 | - | TRBV30 | CAYTGGGYGYTF | TGTGCCTATACAGGGGGCGGCTATGGCTACACCTTC
TRBD2 | TRBJ2-1 | - | TRBV6-4 | CASSAVAGGREQFF | TGTGCCAGCAGTGCCGTAGCGGGAGGAAGGGAGCAGTTCTTC
TRBD1 | TRBJ2-3 | - | TRBV11-3 | CASSRTGATDTQYF | TGTGCCAGCAGCAGGACAGGGGCTACAGATACGCAGTATTTT
- | TRBJ1-4 | - | TRBV19 | CASRYKGTGAGEKLFF | TGTGCCAGTAGATATAAGGGGACCGGGGCTGGGGAAAAACTGTTTTTT
TRBD1 | TRBJ1-2 | - | TRBV19 | CAITGQGPYGYTF | TGTGCCATTACCGGACAGGGCCCCTATGGCTACACCTTC
TRBD2 | TRBJ2-1 | few | TRBV2 | CASSQGLAGGRGEQFF | TGTGCCAGCAGTCAGGGACTAGCGGGAGGGCGTGGTGAGCAGTTCTTC
- | TRBJ2-5 | few | TRBV15 | CATSSLNGRETQYF | TGTGCCACCAGCAGTCTAAACGGGCGGGAGACCCAGTACTTC
TRBD1 | TRBJ2-1 | few | TRBV7-2 | CASSLRDSDEQFF | TGTGCCAGCAGCTTACGGGACAGCGATGAGCAGTTCTTC
TRBD2 | TRBJ2-7 | few | TRBV6-5 | CASSYSGGDSYEQYF | TGTGCCAGCAGTTACTCGGGGGGGGACTCCTACGAGCAGTACTTC
TRBD1 | TRBJ2-3 | - | TRBV7-2 | CASTKGQGSDTQYF | TGTGCCAGCACCAAGGGACAGGGATCAGATACGCAGTATTTT
TRBD2 | TRBJ2-1 | - | TRBV11-2 | CASSYSGRAKNEQFF | TGTGCCAGCAGCTATAGCGGGAGGGCCAAGAATGAGCAGTTCTTC
- | TRBJ1-3 | once | TRBV5-1 | CASSLEGPVPGNTIYF | TGCGCCAGCAGCTTGGAGGGCCCTGTCCCTGGAAACACCATATATTTT
TRBD2 | TRBJ2-7 | once | TRBV7-8 | CASTPSGLASAYEQYF | TGTGCCAGCACCCCGTCCGGACTAGCGAGTGCCTACGAGCAGTACTTC